These T cell receptor beta chains were read from a single sample in a study of breast tumors, draining lymph nodes, adjacent tissues. TCRdb processed the multiplex PCR reads anew with MiXCR; each CDR3 protein has one entry. This sample has over 200,000 distinct CDR3 sequences; approximately 30% occur once, and the top ten carry around 1.5%. The sample comprised axillary lymph node tissue. The receptor source for this set is a female donor with breast cancer. Some clones in this sample may be carry-over from other donors' samples. The CDR3 runs from the conserved cysteine through the conserved F or W. D genes are given only for firm matches. Clone size is not always given. Where it is, it says once, few, many or a class for expanded clones.

length	D	size	J	V	CDR3	DNA
14	-	-	TRBJ2-5	TRBV20-1	CSARAVQLAETQYF	TGCAGTGCTAGGGCTGTCCAATTGGCGGAGACCCAGTACTTC
16	TRBD2	many	TRBJ2-1	TRBV20-1	CSARNPGLAGVWEQFF	TGCAGTGCTAGGAACCCGGGACTAGCGGGAGTTTGGGAGCAGTTCTTC
14	TRBD2	many	TRBJ2-7	TRBV7-9	CASSPPAGAYEQYF	TGTGCCAGCAGCCCTCCGGCGGGAGCCTACGAGCAGTACTTC
15	-	-	TRBJ1-2	TRBV7-9	CASSDRNGGGGGYTF	TGTGCCAGCAGCGACAGAAATGGGGGGGGTGGCGGCTACACCTTC
16	-	many	TRBJ2-2	TRBV5-4	CASSLRDGIYTGELFF	TGTGCCAGCAGCTTGAGGGACGGGATATACACCGGGGAGCTGTTTTTT
13	-	many	TRBJ2-2	TRBV30	CAWNRPESGELFF	TGTGCCTGGAACAGACCGGAGTCCGGGGAGCTGTTTTTT
13	-	many	TRBJ1-4	TRBV20-1	CSGRGPTNEKLFF	TGCAGTGGACGGGGACCAACTAATGAAAAACTGTTTTTT
15	-	many	TRBJ1-5	TRBV19	CASSIVPGANQPQHF	TGTGCCAGTAGTATAGTGCCCGGAGCCAATCAGCCCCAGCATTTT
14	-	many	TRBJ2-5	TRBV6-5	CASSYSTGKETQYF	TGTGCCAGCAGTTACTCAACAGGGAAAGAGACCCAGTACTTC
14	TRBD2	many	TRBJ2-1	TRBV29-1	CSVATSGSYNEQFF	TGCAGCGTTGCGACTAGCGGGAGCTACAATGAGCAGTTCTTC
14	TRBD2	-	TRBJ2-3	TRBV20-1	CSETSGRAIDTQYF	TGCAGTGAGACTAGCGGGAGGGCTATAGATACGCAGTATTTT
13	TRBD1	many	TRBJ2-4	TRBV24-1	CATSEGGPNIQYF	TGTGCCACCAGTGAAGGGGGCCCTAACATTCAGTACTTC
14	TRBD2	-	TRBJ2-6	TRBV11-2	CASSFSGRANVLTF	TGTGCCAGCAGCTTTAGCGGGAGGGCCAACGTCCTGACTTTC
16	-	many	TRBJ2-1	TRBV24-1	CATSERTASSYNEQFF	TGTGCCACCAGTGAACGGACTGCCAGCTCCTACAATGAGCAGTTCTTC
19	TRBD1	once	TRBJ2-6	TRBV5-1	CASSQADNRGSSGANVLTF	TGCGCCAGCAGCCAAGCCGATAACAGGGGGAGCTCTGGGGCCAACGTCCTGACTTTC
12	TRBD1	many	TRBJ1-2	TRBV20-1	CSARRQGIGYTF	TGCAGTGCTCGCAGACAGGGGATTGGCTACACCTTC
16	-	many	TRBJ2-6	TRBV9	CASSTNRYSGANVLTF	TGTGCCAGCAGCACTAACAGATACTCTGGGGCCAACGTCCTGACTTTC
13	-	-	TRBJ1-2	TRBV20-1	CSARDGRAGGYTF	TGCAGTGCTAGAGATGGTAGGGCAGGAGGCTACACCTTC